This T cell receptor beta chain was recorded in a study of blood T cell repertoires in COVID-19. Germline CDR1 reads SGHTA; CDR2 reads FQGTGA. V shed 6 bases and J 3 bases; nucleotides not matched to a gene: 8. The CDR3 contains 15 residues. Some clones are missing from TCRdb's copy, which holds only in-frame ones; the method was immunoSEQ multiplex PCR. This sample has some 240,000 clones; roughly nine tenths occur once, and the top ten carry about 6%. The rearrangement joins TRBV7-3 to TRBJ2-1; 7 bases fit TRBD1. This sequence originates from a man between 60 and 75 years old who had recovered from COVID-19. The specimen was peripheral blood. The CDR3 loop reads CASSQTRDSYNEQFF. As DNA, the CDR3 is TGTGCCAGCAGTCAGACCCGGGACAGCTACAATGAGCAGTTCTTC. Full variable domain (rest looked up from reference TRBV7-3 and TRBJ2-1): GAGVSQTPSNKVTEKGKYVELRCDPISGHTALYWYRQSLGQGPEFLIYFQGTGAADDSGLPNDRFFAVRPEGSVSTLKIQRTERGDSAVYLCASSQTRDSYNEQFFGPGTRLTVL.